This T cell receptor (beta chain) is from a study of blood T cells in healthy people across ages. Study results and caveats: Any conclusive comparison of naive versus antigen-experienced cells was prevented by using unsorted PBMCs.

This clonotype was detected a few times. Its target is unknown. This CDR3 has 16 residues. The V end lost 1 base, the J end lost 2 bases, and 14 bases lay between the germline ends. Germline CDR1 MGHRA, CDR2 YSYEKL. A J-beta primer mix and a sample-barcoded 5' primer were used in a second PCR of about 7 to 12 cycles. Unique molecular identifiers of 12 random nucleotides labeled each cDNA. TCRdb re-analysed the 5' RACE reads in MiXCR, keeping a single row per CDR3 protein. Of 1 million or so distinct CDR3 sequences listed, around 45% are singletons. The source is a woman aged 55-75 years in good health. The rearrangement joins TRBV4-1 to TRBJ2-5, with D maybe TRBD1 (6 bases). Sequencing used blood. Written as DNA, the CDR3 is TGCGCCAGCAGCCAAGGTTTCGGACAGATACAAGAGACCCAGTACTTC. Translation gives CASSQGFGQIQETQYF.